This T cell receptor beta chain was found in a study of shared clonotypes between healthy human individuals. The data were produced by immunoSEQ multiplex PCR, yet TCRdb's version contains in-frame clones alone and is incomplete. The data contain about 2.1 million clones, around 95% of them seen just once; the ten biggest clones take up more than 1.5%. The germline CDR1 and CDR2 sequences are PRHDT and FYEKMQ (reference sequence). The V segment lost 10 bases and the J segment 8 bases; nucleotides outside the gene matches: 8. This CDR3 has 13 residues. In the naive CD8 group, cells lacked CD45RO and were positively selected for CCR7, so terminally differentiated effector memory CD45RA+ cells were left out. Donors had no recently reported acute infections or vaccinations and were HIV-negative.

The specimen was naive CD8+ T cells from PBMCs. This receptor was identified in a man younger than 30 in good health. Some clones in this sample may be carry-over from other donors' samples. The chain is built from TRBV13 and TRBJ1-4; 9 bases agree with TRBD1. CDR3 in DNA: TGTGCCACAAACGGACAGGGGATGGAAAAACTGTTTTTT. Its translation: CATNGQGMEKLFF.